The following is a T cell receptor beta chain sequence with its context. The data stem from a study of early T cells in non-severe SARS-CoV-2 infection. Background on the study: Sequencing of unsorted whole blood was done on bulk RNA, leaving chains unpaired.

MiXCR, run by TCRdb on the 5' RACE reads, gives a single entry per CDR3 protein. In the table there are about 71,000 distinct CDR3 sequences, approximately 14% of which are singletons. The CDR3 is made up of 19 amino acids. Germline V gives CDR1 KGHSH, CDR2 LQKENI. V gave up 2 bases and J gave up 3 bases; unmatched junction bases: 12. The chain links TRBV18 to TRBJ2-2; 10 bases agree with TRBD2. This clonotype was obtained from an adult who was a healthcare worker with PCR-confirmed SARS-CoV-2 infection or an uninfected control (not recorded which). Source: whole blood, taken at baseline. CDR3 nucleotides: TGTGCCAGCTCACCAGCACTAGCGGGGACAACTCGAGACACCGGGGAGCTGTTTTTT. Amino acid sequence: CASSPALAGTTRDTGELFF.